Below, 27 T cell receptor beta chains from the same sample are listed, as sequenced in a study of shared clonotypes between healthy human individuals. Sequenced by immunoSEQ multiplex PCR; TCRdb stores in-frame clones only, minus some. Of roughly 2.5 million clones in the sample, roughly nine tenths were seen once. The sample comprised naive CD4+ T cells sorted from blood. As to subset: CD45RA+ positively selected. These receptors all come from a man aged 18 to 29 in good health.

This clone has only a few counts. This same CDR3 is encoded by further DNA sequences in the sample. The CDR3 reads CASSVGGQGNTEAFF. CDR3 in DNA: TGTGCCAGCAGCGTAGGGGGTCAGGGGAACACTGAAGCTTTCTTT. V is TRBV9 and J is TRBJ1-1; possible D gene TRBD1, 5 bases. Germline CDR1 SGDLS, CDR2 YYNGEE. V lost 0 bases, J lost 1 base, and 10 bases lay in between. This CDR3 is built from 15 residues.

The CDR3 DNA reads as TGTGCCAGCAGCTTATCGGTGCTAGCGGGAGGGAATGAGCAGTTCTTC. Its protein product is CASSLSVLAGGNEQFF. V usage is TRBV7-2 and J usage is TRBJ2-1; 12 bases fit TRBD2. The germline V gene has CDR1 SGHTA and CDR2 FQGNSA. The CDR3 is 16 amino acids. The V gene end was trimmed by 2 bases and the J gene end by 7 bases; junction bases not matched to a gene: 6.

The V and J genes are TRBV12-5 and TRBJ2-6; no reliable D call. The V end was cut by 6 bases, the J end by 0 bases, with 18 bases between. Germline values: CDR1 LGHNT, CDR2 FRNRAP. The CDR3 runs to 18 residues. The CDR3 nucleotides read TGTGCTAGTGGCCGCCCCCAGGCAAAAGTCTCTGGGGCCAACGTCCTGACTTTC. It specifies CASGRPQAKVSGANVLTF.

This clone appeared once. The V call is TRBV6-5, the J call TRBJ1-5, with D hard to call. Per the germline V gene, CDR1 is MNHEY and CDR2 is SVGAGI. This CDR3 region has 12 residues. Deletions cut 7 bases from V and 0 bases from J, with 4 bases between. This CDR3 reads CASTTSNQPQHF. CDR3 in DNA: TGTGCCAGCACGACTAGCAATCAGCCCCAGCATTTT.

This chain joins TRBV27 and TRBJ1-6, with 7 positions matching TRBD1. CDR3 length equals 15 residues. Per the germline V gene, CDR1 is MNHEY and CDR2 is SMNVEV (reference sequence). Germline trimming cut 6 bases from V and 6 bases from J; bases unmatched to any gene: 8. CDR3 DNA sequence: TGTGCCAGCAGGCCAGGGACAGCTCTTAATTCACCCCTCCACTTT. It encodes CASRPGTALNSPLHF.

This chain uses TRBV7-2 with TRBJ2-4, with D possibly called TRBD1 or TRBD2 (5 bases each). Germline V lookup: CDR1 SGHTA, CDR2 FQGNSA. The CDR3 is made up of 16 amino acids. V lost 4 bases, J lost 0 bases, and 13 bases lay in between. This CDR3 is CASSSGTELAKNIQYF. The CDR3 DNA reads as TGTGCCAGCAGCTCTGGGACGGAACTAGCCAAAAACATTCAGTACTTC.

The rearrangement joins TRBV18 to TRBJ2-5; D not certain. Germline CDR1 KGHSH, CDR2 LQKENI. The CDR3 extends over 12 amino acids. V dropped 5 bases and J dropped 5 bases, with 9 bases sitting between them. CDR3 region: CASSATLETQYF. The CDR3 DNA reads as TGTGCCAGCTCAGCCACACTGGAGACCCAGTACTTC.

The genes are TRBV30 and TRBJ1-1; perhaps TRBD1 as D (5 bases). Per the germline V gene, CDR1 is GTSNPN and CDR2 is SVGIG (reference sequence). This CDR3 region has 14 residues. The V end was cut by 5 bases, the J end by 7 bases, with 20 bases between. DNA for the CDR3: TGTGCCTGGGGGCACGGGACCGACGACAGTGAAGCTTTCTTT. Amino acids: CAWGHGTDDSEAFF.

The chain joins TRBV2 to TRBJ2-5; D uncertain. This CDR3 contains 13 residues. V dropped 5 bases and J dropped 1 base, with 8 bases sitting between them. Germline V gene sequence: CDR1 SNHLY, CDR2 FYNNEI. Written as DNA, the CDR3 is TGTGCCAGCAGTTCGTTCCCCCAAGAGACCCAGTACTTC. It codes for CASSSFPQETQYF.

The CDR3 is CASSSRQVDPYEQYF. DNA for the CDR3: TGTGCCAGCAGTTCCAGACAGGTAGATCCCTACGAGCAGTACTTC. This rearrangement joins TRBV6-5 to TRBJ2-7, with TRBD1 as a possible D gene (6 bases). Per germline, CDR1 MNHEY and CDR2 SVGAGI. The CDR3 totals 15 residues. V lost 4 bases, J lost 2 bases, and 15 bases lay in between.

A word on this clone: This sample includes further DNA sequences coding for the same CDR3. J is TRBJ1-5 and V is TRBV7-2, with a weak D call TRBD1 (6 bases). With 3 bases removed from V and 1 base from J, the gap between germline ends came to 10 bases. The germline CDR1 and CDR2 sequences are SGHTA and FQGNSA. The CDR3 loop spans 15 amino acids. CDR3 protein: CASSFSGTSNQPQHF. CDR3 nucleotide sequence: TGTGCCAGCAGCTTTTCCGGGACAAGCAATCAGCCCCAGCATTTT.

CDR3 residues: CAISRGRVRDTGELFF. As DNA, the CDR3 is TGTGCCATCAGTCGAGGAAGGGTTCGGGACACCGGGGAGCTGTTTTTT. The V and J genes are TRBV10-3 and TRBJ2-2; D unclear. V lost 5 bases to trimming and J lost 3 bases, with 16 bases between them. The CDR3 covers 16 residues. CDR1 and CDR2 from the germline V gene are ENHRY and SYGVKD.

The DNA for the CDR3 is TGTGCCATCCTCCGCGTCGGGTCCTACGAGCAGTACTTC. It encodes CAILRVGSYEQYF. This sequence joins TRBV6-5 and TRBJ2-7; D ambiguous. This CDR3 contains 13 residues. From germline, CDR1 is MNHEY and CDR2 SVGAGI. V lost 10 bases and J lost 1, with 14 bases in between.

The rearrangement uses TRBV20-1 and TRBJ2-1; a possible D gene is TRBD2 (6 bases). V was clipped by 6 bases and J by 8 bases, with 11 bases between them. CDR3 length equals 11 residues. CDR1 is DFQATT and CDR2 is SNEGSKA in the germline V gene (reference sequence). CDR3 protein: CSAGDSDEQFF. CDR3 sequence (DNA): TGCAGTGCGGGGGACTCGGATGAGCAGTTCTTC.

V gene TRBV30 combines with J gene TRBJ2-3, with 7 bases lining up with TRBD2. The trim removed 1 base at V and 5 bases at J, leaving 3 bases unmatched. CDR1 is GTSNPN, CDR2 SVGIG, per germline (reference sequence). CDR3 size: 13 residues. As DNA, the CDR3 is TGTGCCTGGAGTGGTGGACTAGGAGATACGCAGTATTTT. This sequence encodes CAWSGGLGDTQYF. The whole variable domain, filled in from reference TRBV30 and TRBJ2-3, reads SQTIHQWPATLVQPVGSPLSLECTVEGTSNPNLYWYRQAAGRGLQLLFYSVGIGQISSEVPQNLSASRPQDRQFILSSKKLLLSDSGFYLCAWSGGLGDTQYFGPGTRLTVL.

The chain has TRBV5-5 and TRBJ1-1, with D hard to call. The length of the CDR3 is 15 residues. With 2 bases removed from V and 1 base from J, the gap between germline ends came to 12 bases. Germline CDR1 is SGHKS and CDR2 is YYEKEE (reference sequence). The CDR3 nucleotides are TGTGCCAGCAGCTTTCACGACGGACCGAACACTGAAGCTTTCTTT. It translates to CASSFHDGPNTEAFF.

Turning to this clone: Other DNA sequences in this sample translate to the same CDR3. The chain joins TRBV5-1 to TRBJ2-3; 8 nucleotides line up with TRBD1. The J segment lost 4 bases and the V segment lost 0 bases, leaving 4 bases of the junction unmatched. CDR1 is SGHRS and CDR2 is YFSETQ in the germline V gene. The CDR3 contains 15 residues. Here the CDR3 reads CASSLVGQGPDTQYF. The CDR3 DNA reads TGCGCCAGCAGCTTGGTAGGACAGGGTCCAGATACGCAGTATTTT.

The chain recombines TRBV11-2 with TRBJ2-7, with TRBD2 matching 7 bases. CDR3 length equals 14 residues. Germline V CDR1 and CDR2: SGHAT, FQNNGV. Trimming took 3 bases from V and 7 from J; bases not matched to a gene: 9. The CDR3 bases are TGTGCCAGCAGCTTCACCGCGGGAGAGGGTGAGCAGTACTTC. It specifies CASSFTAGEGEQYF.

The chain couples TRBV6-6 to TRBJ2-3, with 11 bases matching TRBD2. V gave up 7 bases and J gave up 6 bases; unmatched junction bases: 6. This CDR3 comprises 14 residues. Per germline, CDR1 MNHNY and CDR2 SVGAGI (reference sequence). CDR3 protein: CASKTSGIVDTQYF. The CDR3 DNA reads TGTGCCAGCAAGACTAGCGGGATAGTGGATACGCAGTATTTT.

With regard to this clone: Other DNA sequences from this sample encode an identical CDR3 as well. The chain couples TRBV6-6 to TRBJ1-5; possibly TRBD1 for D (5 bases). The CDR3 sequence is 15 residues long. Germline CDR1 and CDR2: MNHNY and SVGAGI (reference sequence). Trimming took off 0 bases at V and 0 bases at J, with 6 bases between the two ends. CDR3 region: CASSYSGVSNQPQHF. CDR3 DNA: TGTGCCAGCAGTTACTCAGGGGTTAGCAATCAGCCCCAGCATTTT.

The chain has TRBV4-1 and TRBJ2-3, with a weak D call TRBD1 (5 bases). The CDR3 is made up of 17 amino acids. The V gene's germline CDR1 is MGHRA and CDR2 YSYEKL. The germline V and J ends were trimmed by 0 bases and 4 bases, with 17 bases remaining between them. CDR3: CASSQEDPAGRADTQYF. The CDR3 DNA follows: TGCGCCAGCAGCCAAGAAGACCCGGCAGGGCGAGCAGATACGCAGTATTTT.

The chain uses TRBV18 and TRBJ2-7; no clear D. V was cut by 9 bases and J by 2 bases, with 11 bases left in between. Germline lookup yields CDR1 KGHSH and CDR2 LQKENI. This CDR3 contains 12 residues. CDR3 protein: CASRTVTYEQYF. The CDR3 coding sequence is TGTGCCAGTCGGACGGTAACCTACGAGCAGTACTTC.

This clone has just one count. The rearrangement joins TRBV7-9 to TRBJ1-1; D might be TRBD1 (6 bases). V lost 5 bases and J 11 bases, leaving 30 bases between the germline ends. This CDR3 comprises 17 residues. Germline-derived CDR1 and CDR2 are SEHNR and FQNEAQ (reference sequence). DNA for the CDR3: TGTGCCAGCAGCCACCCCGGCCAAGTTACAGGGCCGGCTGCGGCTTTCTTT. Its translation is CASSHPGQVTGPAAAFF.

The rearrangement joins TRBV6-6 to TRBJ1-1; D is unresolved. The V end lost 2 bases, the J end lost 6 bases, and 7 bases lay between the germline ends. This CDR3 has 12 residues. Germline lookup yields CDR1 MNHNY and CDR2 SVGAGI (reference sequence). The CDR3 nucleotides are TGTGCCAGCAGTTACCGGGAGTCTGAAGCTTTCTTT. Protein: CASSYRESEAFF.

About this clone itself: At the DNA level, this CDR3 is encoded by other sequences in the same sample as well. This chain joins TRBV2 and TRBJ1-5; no firm D call. This CDR3 is built from 14 residues. Germline values: CDR1 SNHLY, CDR2 FYNNEI. V lost 1 base and J lost 2, with 6 bases in between. The CDR3, as DNA: TGTGCCAGCAGTGAAGGAACAGGCAATCAGCCCCAGCATTTT. Translated: CASSEGTGNQPQHF.

This sequence joins TRBV5-1 and TRBJ2-2, with 7 bases matching TRBD2. Germline CDR1 reads SGHRS; CDR2 reads YFSETQ. The ends lost 5 bases at V and 2 bases at J; junction bases unmatched: 6. This CDR3 is 15 amino acids long. The DNA for the CDR3 is TGCGCCAGCAGAACACAAGCGGGAAACACCGGGGAGCTGTTTTTT. Protein sequence: CASRTQAGNTGELFF.

This clone was seen only once. The CDR3 DNA sequence: TGTGCCAGCAGTTACGGGGTAGCGGGAGCCACGCAGTATTTT. As protein: CASSYGVAGATQYF. The chain employs TRBV6-5 and TRBJ2-3; TRBD2 agrees at 9 bases. The germline CDR1 and CDR2 sequences are MNHEY and SVGAGI. This CDR3 is 14 amino acids long. V gave up 2 bases and J gave up 9 bases; unmatched junction bases: 6.